This T cell receptor (beta chain) emerged from a study of blood T cell repertoires in COVID-19. Study-level background: Collection of acute and convalescent COVID-19 samples took place in the United States, Italy and Spain. Nucleic acid was either cDNA or gDNA, and it came from T cells, B-cell-depleted T cells, or PBMCs.

This CDR3 is 14 amino acids long. The germline V gene has CDR1 SQVTM and CDR2 ANQGSEA. The ends lost 0 bases at V and 7 bases at J; junction bases unmatched: 5. Authors' methods: How many nucleated cells were present was estimated from reference gene primer amplification. Generated by immunoSEQ multiplex PCR, the TCRdb table keeps only in-frame clones and is missing some. V and J calls plus clone size are reproduced from that table; the DNA served to infer D and trimming. Of fewer than 75,000 clones listed, about 89% were seen once; the top ten hold under 8%. This chain joins TRBV29-1 and TRBJ2-3, with 9 nucleotides matching TRBD2. The source of this sequence is a man in his 60s with active or convalescent COVID-19. The sequenced sample was peripheral blood. CDR3 in DNA: TGCAGCGTTGAAGAGCGGGGGGGAGTTAATACGCAGTATTTT. It translates to CSVEERGGVNTQYF.